This T cell receptor beta chain was found in a study of blood T cells in healthy people across ages. V was pared by 0 bases and J by 0 bases, with 13 bases between. This CDR3 has 17 residues. Primed by a sample-barcoded 5' primer and a J-beta primer mix, a second PCR proceeded for roughly 7 to 11 cycles. In TCRdb, the 5' RACE reads were re-called with MiXCR into one record per CDR3 protein. Among some 1,500,000 distinct CDR3 sequences listed, less than 45% were seen once. The J gene is TRBJ2-3, the V gene TRBV12-3 or TRBV12-4, with D perhaps matching TRBD1 or TRBD2 (6 bases each). The receptor's source is a woman under 30 in good health. Sequencing input: blood. The CDR3 DNA reads TGTGCCAGCAGTTTAGCGCACGGGGGCTGGAGCACAGATACGCAGTATTTT. The encoded protein is CASSLAHGGWSTDTQYF.